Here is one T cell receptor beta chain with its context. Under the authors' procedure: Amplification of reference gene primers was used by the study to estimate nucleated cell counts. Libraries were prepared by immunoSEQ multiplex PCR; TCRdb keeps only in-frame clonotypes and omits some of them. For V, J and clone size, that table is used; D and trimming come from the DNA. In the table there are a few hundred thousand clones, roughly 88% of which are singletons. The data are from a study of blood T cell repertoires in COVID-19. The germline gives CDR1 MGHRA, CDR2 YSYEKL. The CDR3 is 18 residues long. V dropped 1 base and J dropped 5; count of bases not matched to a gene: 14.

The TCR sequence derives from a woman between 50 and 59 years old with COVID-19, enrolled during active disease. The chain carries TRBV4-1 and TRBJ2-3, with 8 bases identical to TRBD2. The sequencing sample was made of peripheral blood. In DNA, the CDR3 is TGCGCCAGCAGCCAAGGCATGTCGGGCGGGGGGTATCGAGATACGCAGTATTTT. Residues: CASSQGMSGGGYRDTQYF.